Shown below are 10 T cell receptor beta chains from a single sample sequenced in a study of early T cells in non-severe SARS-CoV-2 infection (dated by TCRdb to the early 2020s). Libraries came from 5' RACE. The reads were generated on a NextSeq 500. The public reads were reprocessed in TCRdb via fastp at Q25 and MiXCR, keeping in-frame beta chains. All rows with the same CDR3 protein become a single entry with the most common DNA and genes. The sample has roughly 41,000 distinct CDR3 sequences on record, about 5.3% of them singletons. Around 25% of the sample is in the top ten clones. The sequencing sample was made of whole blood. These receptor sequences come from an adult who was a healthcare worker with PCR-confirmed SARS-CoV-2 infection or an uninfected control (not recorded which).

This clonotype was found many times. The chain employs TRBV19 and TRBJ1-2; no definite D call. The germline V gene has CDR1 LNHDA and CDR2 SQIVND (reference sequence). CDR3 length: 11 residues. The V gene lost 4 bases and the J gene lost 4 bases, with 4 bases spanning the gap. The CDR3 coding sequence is TGTGCCAGTAGTAATCTCTATGGCTACACCTTC. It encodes CASSNLYGYTF.

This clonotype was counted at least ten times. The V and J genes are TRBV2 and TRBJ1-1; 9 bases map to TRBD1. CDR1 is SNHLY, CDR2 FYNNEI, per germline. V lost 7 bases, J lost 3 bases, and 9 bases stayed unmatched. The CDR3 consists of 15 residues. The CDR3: CASTDRQGVDTEAFF. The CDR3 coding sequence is TGTGCCAGCACCGATAGACAGGGGGTGGACACTGAAGCTTTCTTT.

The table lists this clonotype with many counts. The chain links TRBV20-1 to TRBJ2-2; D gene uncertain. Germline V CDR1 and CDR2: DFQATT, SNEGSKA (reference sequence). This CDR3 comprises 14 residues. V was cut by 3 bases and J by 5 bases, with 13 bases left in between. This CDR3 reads CSASLGAWTGELFF. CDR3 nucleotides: TGCAGTGCTAGTTTGGGCGCGTGGACCGGGGAGCTGTTTTTT.

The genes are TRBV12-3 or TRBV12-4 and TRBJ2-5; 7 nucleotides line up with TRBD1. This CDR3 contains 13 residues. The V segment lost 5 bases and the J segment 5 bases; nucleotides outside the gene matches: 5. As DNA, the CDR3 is TGTGCCAGCAGTACGAGACAGGGCGAGACCCAGTACTTC. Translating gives CASSTRQGETQYF.

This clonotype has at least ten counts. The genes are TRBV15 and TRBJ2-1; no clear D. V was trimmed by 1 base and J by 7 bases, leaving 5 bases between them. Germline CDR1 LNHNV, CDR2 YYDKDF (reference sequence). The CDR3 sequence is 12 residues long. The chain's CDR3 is CATSRALNEQFF. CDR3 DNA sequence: TGTGCCACCAGCAGAGCTTTGAATGAGCAGTTCTTC. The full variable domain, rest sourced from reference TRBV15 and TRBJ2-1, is DAMVIQNPRYQVTQFGKPVTLSCSQTLNHNVMYWYQQKSSQAPKLLFHYYDKDFNNEADTPDNFQSRRPNTSFCFLDIRSPGLGDTAMYLCATSRALNEQFFGPGTRLTVL.

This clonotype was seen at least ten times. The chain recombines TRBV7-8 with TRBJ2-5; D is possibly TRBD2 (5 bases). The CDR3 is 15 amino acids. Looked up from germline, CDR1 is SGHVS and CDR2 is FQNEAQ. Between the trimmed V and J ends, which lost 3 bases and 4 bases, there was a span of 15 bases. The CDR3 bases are TGTGCCAGCAGCTTGAGGCCCAGAGGGCCAGAGACCCAGTACTTC. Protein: CASSLRPRGPETQYF.

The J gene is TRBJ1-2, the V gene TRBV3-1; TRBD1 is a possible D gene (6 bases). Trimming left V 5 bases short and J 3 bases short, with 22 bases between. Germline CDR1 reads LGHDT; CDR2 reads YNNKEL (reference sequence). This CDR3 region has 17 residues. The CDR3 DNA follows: TGTGCCAGCAGCACGGGCGAGGGGGTCTTGGGTTACTATGGCTACACCTTC. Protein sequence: CASSTGEGVLGYYGYTF.

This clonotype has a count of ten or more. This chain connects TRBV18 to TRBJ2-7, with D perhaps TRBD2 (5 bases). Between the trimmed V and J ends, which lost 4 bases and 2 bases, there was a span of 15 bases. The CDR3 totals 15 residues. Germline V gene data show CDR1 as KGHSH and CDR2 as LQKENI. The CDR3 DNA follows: TGTGCCAGCTCACAATTCTCAGACGGGACCTACGAGCAGTACTTC. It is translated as CASSQFSDGTYEQYF. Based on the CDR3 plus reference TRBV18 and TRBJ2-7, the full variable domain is NAGVMQNPRHLVRRRGQEARLRCSPMKGHSHVYWYRQLPEEGLKFMVYLQKENIIDESGMPKERFSAEFPKEGPSILRIQQVVRGDSAAYFCASSQFSDGTYEQYFGPGTRLTVT.

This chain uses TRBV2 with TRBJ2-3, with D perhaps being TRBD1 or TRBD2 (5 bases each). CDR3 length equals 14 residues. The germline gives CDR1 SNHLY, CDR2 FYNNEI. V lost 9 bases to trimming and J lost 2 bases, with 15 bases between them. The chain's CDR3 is CASVVSGATDTQYF. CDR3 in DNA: TGTGCCAGTGTGGTCTCCGGGGCCACAGATACGCAGTATTTT. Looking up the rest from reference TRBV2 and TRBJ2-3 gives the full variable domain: EPEVTQTPSHQVTQMGQEVILRCVPISNHLYFYWYRQILGQKVEFLVSFYNNEISEKSEIFDDQFSVERPDGSNFTLKIRSTKLEDSAMYFCASVVSGATDTQYFGPGTRLTVL.

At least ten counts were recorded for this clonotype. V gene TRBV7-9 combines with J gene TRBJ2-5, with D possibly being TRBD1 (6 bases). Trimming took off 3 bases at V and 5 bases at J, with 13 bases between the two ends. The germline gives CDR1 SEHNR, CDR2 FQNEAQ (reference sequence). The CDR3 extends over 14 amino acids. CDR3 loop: CASSFRGNGETQYF. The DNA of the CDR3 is TGTGCCAGCAGCTTCAGGGGAAACGGGGAGACCCAGTACTTC.